This T cell receptor beta chain was documented in a study of T cell clonotyping in hematopoietic cell transplantation. Germline CDR1 is SQVTM and CDR2 is ANQGSEA. This CDR3 is built from 14 residues. Trimming removed 5 bases from V and 4 bases from J, with 17 bases in between. This clone appeared a few times. Some clones are missing from TCRdb's copy, which holds only in-frame ones; the method was immunoSEQ multiplex PCR. The sample records 15,000 to 20,000 clones, more than 60% being singletons. The chain combines TRBV29-1 with TRBJ1-1; unclear D gene. The specimen was PBMCs, collected 30 days after allogeneic stem cell transplant. The TCR originated in a male patient aged 45-60 years who had an allogeneic stem cell transplant from an unrelated donor, so T cells may come from the graft donor. Some clones in this sample may be carry-over from other donors' samples. CDR3 DNA: TGCAGCGTTCTCAGGAGTTGGATGGGCACTGAAGCTTTCTTT. Protein product: CSVLRSWMGTEAFF.